The 10 T cell receptor beta chains reported below all come from one sample, sequenced in a study of glioma-infiltrating T cells. TCR alpha and beta CDR3 regions were amplified from RNA using iRepertoire nested multiplex PCR. Each CDR3 protein gets one entry after TCRdb re-called the multiplex PCR reads with MiXCR. The sample has about 410,000 distinct CDR3 sequences, 41% seen once. The specimen sequenced was glioma tissue, nonneoplastic brain tissue, or PBMCs (not recorded which). Receptor source: a human donor with low-grade glioma or glioblastoma, undergoing nonglioma brain surgery, or in good health (not recorded which).

Concerning this clonotype: This may be a read error, as it is one base from a much larger clone. The V call is TRBV6-5, the J call TRBJ2-7; 8 bases line up with TRBD1. J was trimmed by 2 bases and V by 5 bases; bases with no gene match: 5. The CDR3 is 14 residues long. The germline CDR1 and CDR2 sequences are MNHEY and SVGAGI. The CDR3 loop reads CASSQATGAYEQYF. The CDR3 DNA reads TGTGCCAGCAGTCAAGCGACAGGGGCCTACGAGCAGTACTTC.

The chain combines TRBV19 with TRBJ2-7, with D possibly TRBD2 on 5 matching bases. CDR3 length: 14 residues. Between the trimmed V and J ends, which lost 5 bases and 2 bases, there was a span of 13 bases. Germline CDR1 reads LNHDA; CDR2 reads SQIVND (reference sequence). The CDR3 nucleotides read TGTGCCAGTAGTCCAGCGGCAGTCCCCTACGAGCAGTACTTC. Protein sequence: CASSPAAVPYEQYF.

This clonotype was detected many times. V usage is TRBV27 and J usage is TRBJ2-7; D ambiguous. V lost 2 bases to trimming and J lost 1 base, with 9 bases between them. CDR1 is MNHEY, CDR2 SMNVEV, per germline (reference sequence). The length of the CDR3 is 14 residues. The CDR3 sequence is CASSLKVQSYEQYF. The CDR3 nucleotides are TGTGCCAGCAGTTTAAAGGTCCAATCCTACGAGCAGTACTTC.

The rearrangement joins TRBV7-9 to TRBJ2-3; D is perhaps TRBD2 (6 bases). Germline-derived CDR1 and CDR2 are SEHNR and FQNEAQ (reference sequence). CDR3 length equals 17 residues. Trimming pared 5 bases from V and 2 bases from J, leaving 20 bases between. DNA for the CDR3: TGTGCCAGCAGCCCCGGGGGTTGGTTTGGCGACACAGATACGCAGTATTTT. It codes for CASSPGGWFGDTDTQYF.

This clonotype was recorded many times. The gene calls are TRBV27 and TRBJ1-1; 9 bases are a match to TRBD1. The CDR3 contains 16 residues. With V trimmed by 2 bases and J by 10 bases, 14 bases remained unmatched. Germline V gene lookup returns CDR1 MNHEY and CDR2 SMNVEV (reference sequence). CDR3 residues: CASSLLGTGSTSGAFF. The DNA of the CDR3 is TGTGCCAGCAGTTTACTCGGGACAGGGTCCACTTCAGGAGCTTTCTTT.

J is TRBJ2-7 and V is TRBV28; 11 positions agree with TRBD1. CDR3 length: 15 residues. The germline gives CDR1 MDHEN, CDR2 SYDVKM. Trimming at V came to 6 bases and at J to 2 bases, leaving 6 bases not matched to a gene. The CDR3 sequence: CASSTPGQGAYEQYF. CDR3 coding DNA: TGTGCCAGCAGCACACCGGGACAGGGGGCCTACGAGCAGTACTTC.

This clonotype was recorded at least ten times. The genes are TRBV27 and TRBJ1-5; D unresolved. Trimming shortened V by 2 bases and J by 1 base, and 9 bases separated the two germline ends. The CDR3 extends over 15 amino acids. Germline CDR1 MNHEY, CDR2 SMNVEV (reference sequence). The CDR3 region has the DNA TGTGCCAGCAGTTTAATAGCGCCGAGCAATCAGCCCCAGCATTTT. The encoded protein is CASSLIAPSNQPQHF.

This clonotype was observed once. A read error may produce the germline difference seen at one junction end. V is TRBV12-3 or TRBV12-4 and J is TRBJ2-1, with 9 bases that match TRBD1. There are 15 residues in the CDR3. Here the CDR3 DNA reads TGTGCCAGCAGTCGTGACAGGGGGGCTTACAATGAGCGGTTCTTC. Translation: CASSRDRGAYNERFF.

This clonotype appeared a few times. The rearrangement links TRBV14 to TRBJ2-3, with D possibly matching TRBD1 (6 bases). CDR3 length equals 15 residues. Trimming cost V 0 bases and J 9 bases, with 16 bases left between them. Germline CDR1 is SGHDN and CDR2 is FVKESK. The CDR3: CASSQDHGGSVTQYF. Here the CDR3 DNA reads TGTGCCAGCAGCCAAGATCATGGGGGCAGCGTGACGCAGTATTTT.

This clonotype was recorded only once. V usage is TRBV7-9 and J usage is TRBJ2-4; D is perhaps TRBD2 (6 bases). CDR3 length equals 18 residues. CDR1 and CDR2 (germline): SEHNR, FQNEAQ (reference sequence). V was clipped by 0 bases and J by 0 bases, with 15 bases between them. CDR3 sequence reads: CASSLAWGLELAKNIQYF. CDR3 in DNA: TGTGCCAGCAGCTTAGCCTGGGGACTCGAACTAGCCAAAAACATTCAGTACTTC.